The TCR beta chain under discussion was sequenced for a study of blood T cell repertoires in COVID-19. Original processing notes: The authors estimated nucleated cell counts from reference gene primer amplification. Libraries were prepared by immunoSEQ multiplex PCR; TCRdb keeps only in-frame clonotypes and omits some of them. That table gives V, J and clone size, and the DNA gave D and trimming. The sample shows approximately 300,000 clones, around 92% of them seen only once. V lost 7 bases and J 3 bases, leaving 16 bases between the germline ends. Germline V gives CDR1 MNHEY, CDR2 SVGAGI. The CDR3 consists of 15 residues.

The V gene is TRBV6-5, the J gene TRBJ1-5; D is perhaps TRBD1 (6 bases). The clonotype comes from a man aged 18 to 29 who had recovered from COVID-19. Sequenced sample: peripheral blood. CDR3 protein: CASTQRDTTNQPQHF. The CDR3 DNA is TGTGCCAGCACACAAAGGGACACTACCAATCAGCCCCAGCATTTT.